These 7 T cell receptor beta chains share one sample of origin, sequenced in a study of cytomegalovirus exposure and HLA in healthy donors. PCR involved 60 Vbeta and 13 Jbeta primers. Libraries were prepared by immunoSEQ multiplex PCR; TCRdb keeps only in-frame clonotypes and omits some of them. The table includes 130,000 or so clones, about two thirds detected once. The sequenced sample was PBMCs. The receptors shown here come from a woman aged 40 to 55 in good health and CMV-seronegative.

V and J are TRBV2 and TRBJ2-3; 8 bases map to TRBD1. Per germline, CDR1 SNHLY and CDR2 FYNNEI. The CDR3 has 14 amino acids. V shed 4 bases, J shed 4 bases, and the junction held 4 bases outside the gene matches. This chain's CDR3 is CASSGSGGPDTQYF. The CDR3 DNA reads TGTGCCAGCAGTGGGTCAGGGGGCCCAGATACGCAGTATTTT.

The chain employs TRBV5-1 and TRBJ2-5; 9 bases agree with TRBD1. Germline loops: CDR1 SGHRS, CDR2 YFSETQ. The CDR3 is made up of 17 amino acids. The trim removed 0 bases at V and 0 bases at J, leaving 6 bases unmatched. The CDR3, as DNA: TGCGCCAGCAGCTTGGAGGCCGGACAGGGGTACCAAGAGACCCAGTACTTC. It translates to CASSLEAGQGYQETQYF.

The sample holds one count of this clone. The CDR3 sequence is CASSLVAGQGNEQFF. The CDR3 nucleotides read TGCGCCAGCAGCTTGGTGGCAGGCCAGGGAAATGAGCAGTTCTTC. The chain couples TRBV5-1 to TRBJ2-1; TRBD1 is a possible D gene (5 bases). Trimming shortened V by 0 bases and J by 7 bases, and 14 bases separated the two germline ends. Germline values: CDR1 SGHRS, CDR2 YFSETQ. The CDR3 totals 15 residues. The complete variable domain, with remaining parts taken from reference TRBV5-1 and TRBJ2-1, reads KAGVTQTPRYLIKTRGQQVTLSCSPISGHRSVSWYQQTPGQGLQFLFEYFSETQRNKGNFPGRFSGRQFSNSRSEMNVSTLELGDSALYLCASSLVAGQGNEQFFGPGTRLTVL.

The chain couples TRBV9 to TRBJ1-4, with 8 bases identical to TRBD1. This CDR3 is 17 amino acids long. The germline gives CDR1 SGDLS, CDR2 YYNGEE. Unmatched junction bases numbered 8, after V lost 4 bases and J lost 0 bases. DNA for the CDR3: TGTGCCAGCAGCCCCCGGACAGGGCTAGCAACTAATGAAAAACTGTTTTTT. Its protein is CASSPRTGLATNEKLFF.

In the case of this clone: The sample carries other DNA sequences with the same CDR3. The V and J genes are TRBV25-1 and TRBJ1-4; 12 nucleotides agree with TRBD1. Trimming cost V 1 base and J 8 bases; bases outside gene matches: 2. The CDR3 has 15 amino acids. The germline CDR1 and CDR2 sequences are MGHDK and SYGVNS. CDR3 residues: CASSELGTGGEKLFF. DNA for the CDR3: TGTGCCAGCAGTGAATTAGGGACAGGGGGCGAAAAACTGTTTTTT.

The chain joins TRBV7-2 to TRBJ2-5; D remains ambiguous. TRBJ2-7 explains the end of the DNA better; the J call may be wrong. This CDR3 is built from 14 residues. The germline V gene has CDR1 SGHTA and CDR2 FQGNSA. DNA for the CDR3: TGTGCCAGCAGCTTAGGCCAGGTGACGCACGAGCAGTACTTC. Translated: CASSLGQVTHEQYF.

The chain combines TRBV6-5 with TRBJ1-6; 7 bases line up with TRBD1. V lost 4 bases and J lost 8; bases outside the gene matches: 8. The germline V gene has CDR1 MNHEY and CDR2 SVGAGI. CDR3 size: 15 residues. CDR3 protein: CASSSYRGRDSPLHF. CDR3 DNA: TGTGCCAGCAGTTCCTACAGGGGTCGAGATTCACCCCTCCACTTT.